Listed here are 9 T cell receptor beta chains from one sample, sequenced in a study of blood T cell repertoires in COVID-19. Generated by immunoSEQ multiplex PCR, the TCRdb table keeps only in-frame clones and is missing some. The sample carries approximately 300,000 clones, approximately 88% recorded once. Specimen: peripheral blood. These receptors were collected from a man aged 18 to 35 who had recovered from COVID-19.

V is TRBV7-8 and J is TRBJ1-1; no firm D call. The CDR3 is 11 residues long. Trimming shortened V by 1 base and J by 11 bases, and 8 bases separated the two germline ends. Germline values: CDR1 SGHVS, CDR2 FQNEAQ. CDR3 sequence (DNA): TGTGCCAGCAGCTTAGACACTAGGGCTTTCTTT. Protein sequence: CASSLDTRAFF.

The genes are TRBV4-1 and TRBJ2-1, with 7 positions matching TRBD2. This CDR3 comprises 17 residues. Germline CDR1 MGHRA, CDR2 YSYEKL. V lost 4 bases to trimming and J lost 1 base; unmatched junction nucleotides: 10. The CDR3 here is CASSRQRELASYNEQFF. The CDR3 DNA reads TGCGCCAGCAGCCGGCAGCGGGAACTAGCGTCCTACAATGAGCAGTTCTTC.

The V and J genes are TRBV5-4 and TRBJ2-7; maybe TRBD1 (8 bases). This CDR3 comprises 14 residues. Germline V CDR1 and CDR2: SGHNT, YYREEE (reference sequence). Trimming took 10 bases from V and 1 from J, leaving 18 bases between them. This chain's CDR3 is CAVQDREGSYEQYF. The CDR3 DNA sequence: TGTGCCGTGCAGGACAGGGAGGGATCCTACGAGCAGTACTTC.

The chain carries TRBV19 and TRBJ1-6; 7 bases line up with TRBD1. Germline CDR1 reads LNHDA; CDR2 reads SQIVND (reference sequence). The V gene end was trimmed by 2 bases and the J gene end by 10 bases; junction bases not matched to a gene: 5. The CDR3 is made up of 14 amino acids. This CDR3 reads CASSILGQQSPLHF. CDR3 coding DNA: TGTGCCAGTAGTATATTGGGACAGCAATCACCCCTCCACTTT.

The chain has TRBV29-1 and TRBJ2-7; 7 nucleotides line up with TRBD1. The J segment lost 2 bases and the V segment lost 3 bases, leaving 4 bases of the junction unmatched. This CDR3 comprises 13 residues. Per germline, CDR1 SQVTM and CDR2 ANQGSEA. CDR3 DNA: TGCAGCGTTGAGGGGGACAGAACCTACGAGCAGTACTTC. Translating it yields CSVEGDRTYEQYF.

The chain employs TRBV11-3 and TRBJ1-1; 10 bases agree with TRBD1. The CDR3 runs to 14 residues. Losses at the gene ends were 4 bases for V and 5 bases for J; bases not matched to a gene: 4. Germline CDR1 SGHNT, CDR2 YENEEA. The CDR3 here is CASSSGQGGTEAFF. The CDR3 nucleotides read TGTGCCAGCAGCTCCGGACAGGGGGGAACTGAAGCTTTCTTT.

Comments on this clone: A junction end diverges from the germline sequence, so it may reflect a read error. The chain uses TRBV9 and TRBJ2-7; 11 bases line up with TRBD2. The germline CDR1 and CDR2 sequences are SGDLS and YYNGEE. The CDR3 consists of 12 residues. The CDR3 spells CASSVLAGGLSF. CDR3 DNA sequence: TGTGCCAGCAGCGTTCTAGCGGGGGGCCTTTCCTTC.

This chain links TRBV4-1 with TRBJ1-3; 9 bases line up with TRBD1. CDR1 is MGHRA and CDR2 is YSYEKL in the germline V gene. After removal of 0 bases from V and 4 bases from J, the junction contained 1 base not matched to a gene. The CDR3 sequence is 15 residues long. In DNA form, the CDR3 reads TGCGCCAGCAGCCAAGAAGGGACAGGGGGAAACACCATATATTTT. Amino acid sequence: CASSQEGTGGNTIYF.

The genes are TRBV19 and TRBJ2-5; D call uncertain. This CDR3 region has 15 residues. CDR1 and CDR2 (germline): LNHDA, SQIVND (reference sequence). V lost 1 base, J lost 1 base, and 10 bases lay in between. The CDR3 DNA sequence: TGTGCCAGTAGTATAGTTGGGCACGCCCAAGAGACCCAGTACTTC. The encoded protein is CASSIVGHAQETQYF.